Listed here are 9 T cell receptor beta chains from one sample, sequenced in a study of CD8 T cell repertoires and HIV-1 epitope variants. Using immunoSEQ multiplex PCR, the repertoire was profiled, and TCRdb retains in-frame clones only, with some absent. This table has tens of thousands of clones, around 67% appearing once. The specimen sequenced was uncultured baseline CD8+ T cells from peripheral blood mononuclear cells (PBMCs). Receptors originate from a male donor with HIV.

This chain uses TRBV12-2 with TRBJ2-1; the table's D gene call, TRBD2, was not cross checked with the DNA. TRBV12-2 is designated a pseudogene. The CDR3 has 24 amino acids. The CDR3 loop reads CASRRGGRGITRGTSGKHNNEQFF. The CDR3, as DNA: TGTGCAAGTCGCCGAGGAGGAAGGGGAATTACCCGCGGGACTAGCGGGAAACATAACAATGAGCAGTTCTTC.

This chain connects TRBV27 to TRBJ2-3; TRBD2 agrees at 9 bases. The germline V gene encodes CDR1 MNHEY and CDR2 SMNVEV (reference sequence). Trimming removed 3 bases from V and 2 bases from J; junction bases left unmatched: 9. The CDR3 runs 17 residues. This CDR3 is CASSFFGAGGFTDTQYF. CDR3 coding DNA: TGTGCCAGCAGTTTTTTTGGAGCGGGAGGCTTCACAGATACGCAGTATTTT.

This chain joins TRBV27 and TRBJ2-7; maybe TRBD2 (6 bases). The length of the CDR3 is 15 residues. The ends were cut back, 7 bases at V and 3 bases at J, with 19 bases in the middle. CDR1 is MNHEY, CDR2 SMNVEV, per germline (reference sequence). CDR3 in DNA: TGTGCCAGCACCGAAAGTGCTAGCGCAATCTACGAGCAGTACTTC. Translated: CASTESASAIYEQYF.

This chain joins TRBV7-2 and TRBJ1-5; D ambiguous. CDR1 is SGHTA, CDR2 FQGNSA, per germline. V shed 1 base and J shed 6 bases, with 13 bases lying between them. This CDR3 is 15 amino acids long. The CDR3 coding sequence is TGTGCCAGCAGCTTAGAGACGGGGTCGGGTCAGCCCCAGCATTTT. This encodes CASSLETGSGQPQHF.

V usage is TRBV7-9 and J usage is TRBJ2-7; D ambiguous. Trimming stripped 2 bases from V and 2 bases from J, with 4 bases between. Germline V gene lookup returns CDR1 SEHNR and CDR2 FQNEAQ (reference sequence). The CDR3 has 12 residues. The CDR3: CASSLSPYEQYF. Written as DNA, the CDR3 is TGTGCCAGCAGCTTATCTCCCTACGAGCAGTACTTC. Drawing the rest from reference TRBV7-9 and TRBJ2-7, the complete variable domain is DTGVSQNPRHKITKRGQNVTFRCDPISEHNRLYWYRQTLGQGPEFLTYFQNEAQLEKSRLLSDRFSAERPKGSFSTLEIQRTEQGDSAMYLCASSLSPYEQYFGPGTRLTVT.

This clone was detected a few times. V usage is TRBV9 and J usage is TRBJ1-3; TRBD1 matches at 8 bases. This CDR3 has 17 amino acids. The V gene end was trimmed by 3 bases and the J gene end by 3 bases; junction bases not matched to a gene: 11. The germline CDR1 and CDR2 sequences are SGDLS and YYNGEE. This CDR3 is CASSGRRTGLSGNTIYF. CDR3 coding DNA: TGTGCCAGCAGCGGACGAAGGACAGGGCTGAGTGGAAACACCATATATTTT.

The sample holds many counts of this clone. The chain joins TRBV6-1 to TRBJ1-3; D may be TRBD1 (5 bases). V was pared by 5 bases and J by 0 bases, with 11 bases between. Germline values: CDR1 MNHNS, CDR2 SASEGT. This CDR3 contains 15 residues. The CDR3 reads CASSLDSFSGNTIYF. CDR3 in DNA: TGTGCCAGCAGTCTAGACAGCTTCTCTGGAAACACCATATATTTT.

This clone has just one count. The V call is TRBV27, the J call TRBJ2-7, with 10 bases that match TRBD2. The CDR3 length is 16 residues. The V segment lost 0 bases and the J segment 0 bases; nucleotides outside the gene matches: 2. The germline gives CDR1 MNHEY, CDR2 SMNVEV (reference sequence). This CDR3 is CASSLSSGGDSYEQYF. The CDR3 nucleotides are TGTGCCAGCAGTTTATCGAGCGGGGGGGACTCCTACGAGCAGTACTTC.

This rearrangement joins TRBV19 to TRBJ2-7, with D tentatively TRBD1 (7 bases). The V gene's germline CDR1 is LNHDA and CDR2 SQIVND (reference sequence). Trimming shortened V by 5 bases and J by 2 bases, and 13 bases separated the two germline ends. The CDR3 is made up of 14 amino acids. The CDR3 sequence is CASSAGQMTYEQYF. The CDR3 DNA follows: TGTGCCAGTAGTGCGGGACAGATGACCTACGAGCAGTACTTC.